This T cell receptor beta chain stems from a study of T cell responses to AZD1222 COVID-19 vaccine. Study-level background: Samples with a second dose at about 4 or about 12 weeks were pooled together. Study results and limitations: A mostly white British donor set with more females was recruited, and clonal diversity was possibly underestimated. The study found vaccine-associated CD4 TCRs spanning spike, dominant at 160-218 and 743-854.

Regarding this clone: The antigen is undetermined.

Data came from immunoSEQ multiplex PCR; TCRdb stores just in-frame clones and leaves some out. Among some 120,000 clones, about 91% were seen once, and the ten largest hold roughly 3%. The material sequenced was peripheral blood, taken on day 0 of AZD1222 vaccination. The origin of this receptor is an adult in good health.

This CDR3 is CASSLGRAVYEQYF. CDR3 DNA: TGTGCCAGCAGTTTAGGAAGGGCGGTTTACGAGCAGTACTTC. This chain links TRBV27 with TRBJ2-7; D is undetermined. Germline V CDR1 and CDR2: MNHEY, SMNVEV (reference sequence). Trimming took 2 bases from V and 4 from J, leaving 12 bases between them. This CDR3 has 14 residues.